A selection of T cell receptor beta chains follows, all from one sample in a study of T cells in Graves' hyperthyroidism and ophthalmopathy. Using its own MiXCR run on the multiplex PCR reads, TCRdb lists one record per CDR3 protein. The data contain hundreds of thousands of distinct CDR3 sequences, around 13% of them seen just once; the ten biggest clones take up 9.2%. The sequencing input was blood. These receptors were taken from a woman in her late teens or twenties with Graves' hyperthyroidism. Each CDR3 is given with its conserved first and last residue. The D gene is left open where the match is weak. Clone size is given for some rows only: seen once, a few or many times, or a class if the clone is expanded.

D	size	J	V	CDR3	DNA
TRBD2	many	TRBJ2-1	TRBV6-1	CASHRTSGPNNEQFF	TGTGCCAGCCATCGGACTAGCGGGCCCAACAATGAGCAGTTCTTC
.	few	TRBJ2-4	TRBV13	CASSSMEAKNIQYF	TGTGCCAGCAGCTCGATGGAGGCCAAAAACATTCAGTACTTC
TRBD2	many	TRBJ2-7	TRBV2	CASRSPVGTSGGPIYEQYF	TGTGCCAGCAGGAGCCCCGTGGGAACTAGCGGGGGCCCTATCTACGAGCAGTACTTC
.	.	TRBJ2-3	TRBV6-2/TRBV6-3	CASSGGVAGMAQYF	TGTGCCAGCAGTGGTGGGGTAGCCGGTATGGCGCAGTATTTT
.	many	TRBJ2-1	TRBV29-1	CSVVAAHRTNEQFF	TGCAGCGTTGTAGCAGCGCACCGGACGAATGAGCAGTTCTTC
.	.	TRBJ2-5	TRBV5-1	CASSLGQGVETQYF	TGCGCCAGCAGCTTGGGGCAGGGCGTGGAGACCCAGTACTTC
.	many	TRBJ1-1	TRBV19	CASKWANTEAFF	TGTGCCAGTAAATGGGCGAACACTGAAGCTTTCTTT
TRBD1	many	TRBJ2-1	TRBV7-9	CASSSGQGAHNEQFF	TGTGCCAGCAGCTCGGGACAGGGGGCGCACAATGAGCAGTTCTTC
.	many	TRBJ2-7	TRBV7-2	CASSPGRGRGYEQYF	TGTGCCAGCAGCCCTGGGAGAGGGAGAGGGTACGAGCAGTACTTC
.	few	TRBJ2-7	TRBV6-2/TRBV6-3	CASSLGLLFYEQYF	TGTGCCAGCAGTTTAGGACTTCTCTTTTACGAGCAGTACTTC
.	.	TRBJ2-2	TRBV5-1	CASTLGAGERRELFF	TGCGCCAGCACATTGGGGGCAGGGGAAAGAAGGGAGCTGTTTTTT
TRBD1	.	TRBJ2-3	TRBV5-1	CASSFTGQSTDTQYF	TGCGCCAGCAGCTTTACGGGACAGAGCACAGATACGCAGTATTTT
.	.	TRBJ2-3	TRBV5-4	CASSLASTRRSTDTQYF	TGTGCCAGCAGCTTGGCCTCTACCCGGCGGAGCACAGATACGCAGTATTTT
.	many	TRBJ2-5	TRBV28	CASSGSGTPGQETQYF	TGTGCCAGCAGTGGCTCCGGGACTCCCGGTCAAGAGACCCAGTACTTC
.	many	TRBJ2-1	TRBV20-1	CSARASSLGNEQFF	TGCAGTGCTAGAGCTAGCTCTCTGGGGAATGAGCAGTTCTTC
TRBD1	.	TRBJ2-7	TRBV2	CASSEGGTGYEQYF	TGTGCCAGCAGTGAAGGGGGGACAGGCTACGAGCAGTACTTC
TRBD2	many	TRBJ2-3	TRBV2	CASSEGGGSTDTQYF	TGTGCCAGCAGTGAAGGGGGGGGAAGCACAGATACGCAGTATTTT
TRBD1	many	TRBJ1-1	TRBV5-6	CASSLVDRDGTEAFF	TGTGCCAGCAGCTTGGTAGACAGGGACGGCACTGAAGCTTTCTTT
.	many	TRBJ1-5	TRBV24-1	CATSSTGTPNSNQPQHF	TGTGCCACCAGCAGCACCGGGACACCGAATAGCAATCAGCCCCAGCATTTT
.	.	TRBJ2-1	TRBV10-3	CATRGFSVGRQFF	TGTGCCACCAGGGGTTTTAGTGTCGGTCGGCAGTTCTTC
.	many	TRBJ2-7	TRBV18	CASSPRSSYEQYF	TGTGCCAGCTCACCACGGAGCTCCTACGAGCAGTACTTC
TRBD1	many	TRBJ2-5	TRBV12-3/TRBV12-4	CASSLTGGASETQYF	TGTGCCAGCAGCTTGACAGGGGGCGCATCAGAGACCCAGTACTTC
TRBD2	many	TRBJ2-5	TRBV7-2	CASSFGGSGGETQYF	TGTGCCAGCAGCTTTGGCGGGAGTGGAGGAGAGACCCAGTACTTC
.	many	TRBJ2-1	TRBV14	CASSSPRTSHNEQFF	TGTGCCAGCAGCTCCCCGCGAACTAGTCACAATGAGCAGTTCTTC
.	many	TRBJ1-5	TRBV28	CASSLYGRQPQHF	TGTGCCAGCAGTTTATATGGGCGGCAGCCCCAGCATTTT
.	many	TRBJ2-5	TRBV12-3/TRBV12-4	CASSWRGQETQYF	TGTGCCAGCAGTTGGAGGGGGCAAGAGACCCAGTACTTC
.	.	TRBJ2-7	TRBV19	CASSIVGDREEYF	TGTGCCAGTAGTATAGTAGGCGACAGGGAGGAGTACTTC
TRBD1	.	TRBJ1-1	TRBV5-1	CASNPGQGPEAFF	TGCGCCAGCAACCCAGGACAGGGTCCTGAAGCTTTCTTT
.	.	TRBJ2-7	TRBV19	CASHAGSGSEQYF	TGTGCCAGTCATGCGGGTTCAGGGTCGGAGCAGTACTTC
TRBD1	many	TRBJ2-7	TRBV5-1	CASSPSPGQGIHEQYF	TGCGCCAGCAGCCCCTCCCCGGGACAGGGGATCCACGAGCAGTACTTC
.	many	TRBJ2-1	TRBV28	CASSGGLLANNEQFF	TGTGCCAGCAGTGGGGGACTTCTCGCGAACAATGAGCAGTTCTTC
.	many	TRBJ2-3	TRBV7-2	CASSRASLSTDTQYF	TGTGCCAGCAGCCGTGCCAGCCTTAGCACAGATACGCAGTATTTT
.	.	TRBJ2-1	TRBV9	CASSVVGSVGSSYNEQFF	TGTGCCAGCAGCGTAGTGGGAAGTGTGGGCAGCTCCTACAATGAGCAGTTCTTC
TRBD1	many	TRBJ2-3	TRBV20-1	CSARGRQGMIDTQYF	TGCAGTGCTAGAGGCAGACAGGGGATGATAGATACGCAGTATTTT
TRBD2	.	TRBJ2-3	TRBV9	CASSVATGGSHTDTQYF	TGTGCCAGCAGCGTAGCTACGGGAGGGAGCCACACAGATACGCAGTATTTT
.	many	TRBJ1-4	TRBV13	CASSPLGGRASEKLFF	TGTGCCAGCAGCCCCCTCGGGGGAAGGGCTTCTGAAAAACTGTTTTTT
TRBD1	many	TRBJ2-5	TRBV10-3	CAINGQGRGTQYF	TGTGCCATCAATGGACAGGGTAGGGGGACCCAGTACTTC
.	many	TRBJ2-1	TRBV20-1	CSARGPGRFPNEQFF	TGCAGTGCTAGGGGCCCGGGCAGGTTCCCTAATGAGCAGTTCTTC
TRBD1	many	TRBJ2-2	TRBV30	CAWRRVGQAILTGELFF	TGTGCCTGGAGGAGGGTCGGACAGGCTATCTTGACCGGGGAGCTGTTTTTT
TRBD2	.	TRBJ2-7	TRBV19	CASSPTSGAIYEQYF	TGTGCCAGTAGCCCCACTAGCGGGGCCATTTACGAGCAGTACTTC
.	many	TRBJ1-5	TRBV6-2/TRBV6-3	CASTLGTSGNQPQHF	TGTGCCAGCACCCTGGGAACGTCGGGCAATCAGCCCCAGCATTTT
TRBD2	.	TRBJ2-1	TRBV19	CASSPLAGGPGNEQFF	TGTGCCAGTAGTCCCTTAGCGGGAGGGCCGGGAAATGAGCAGTTCTTC
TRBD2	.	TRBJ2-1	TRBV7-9	CATSTWGRGGDSYNEQFF	TGTGCCACTTCCACCTGGGGACGGGGGGGGGATTCCTACAATGAGCAGTTCTTC
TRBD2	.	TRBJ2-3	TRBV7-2	CASSLKPGGPPNTQYF	TGTGCCAGCAGCTTAAAGCCGGGAGGGCCCCCTAATACGCAGTATTTT
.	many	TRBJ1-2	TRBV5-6	CASSLDTPQDYGYTF	TGTGCCAGCAGCTTGGACACGCCTCAAGACTATGGCTACACCTTC
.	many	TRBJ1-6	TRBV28	CASSFMDFSSYNSPLHF	TGTGCCAGCAGTTTTATGGATTTCAGCTCCTATAATTCACCCCTCCACTTT
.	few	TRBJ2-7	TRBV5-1	CASRPSDSRYEQYF	TGCGCCAGCAGGCCGAGCGACTCTAGGTACGAGCAGTACTTC
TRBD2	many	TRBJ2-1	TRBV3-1	CASSRTSGNNEQFF	TGTGCCAGCAGCCGGACTAGCGGTAACAATGAGCAGTTCTTC
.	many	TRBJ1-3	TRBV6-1	CASSDQVQGLTYSGNTIYF	TGTGCCAGCAGTGACCAAGTTCAGGGGCTAACCTACTCTGGAAACACCATATATTTT
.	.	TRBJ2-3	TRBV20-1	CSARPLKPTDTQYF	TGCAGTGCCCGGCCCCTAAAACCCACAGATACGCAGTATTTT
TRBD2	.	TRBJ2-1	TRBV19	CASSVKGQGLAGGLYNEQFF	TGTGCCAGTAGTGTGAAGGGACAGGGACTAGCGGGGGGCCTCTACAATGAGCAGTTCTTC
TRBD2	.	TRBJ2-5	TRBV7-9	CASSSSGGRKTQYF	TGTGCCAGCAGTTCTAGCGGGGGCAGGAAGACCCAGTACTTC
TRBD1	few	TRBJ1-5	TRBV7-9	CATGGQEAPQHF	TGTGCCACGGGGGGACAGGAGGCGCCCCAGCATTTT
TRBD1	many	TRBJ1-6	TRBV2	CASRMDRENSPLHF	TGTGCCAGCAGAATGGACAGGGAAAACTCACCCCTCCACTTT
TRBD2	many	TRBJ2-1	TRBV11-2	CASSRGLAGNNEQFF	TGTGCCAGCAGCCGTGGGCTAGCGGGTAACAATGAGCAGTTCTTC
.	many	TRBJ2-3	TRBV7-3	CASSPPVGTDTQYF	TGTGCCAGCAGCCCCCCGGTAGGCACAGATACGCAGTATTTT
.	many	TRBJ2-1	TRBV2	CASSGGQGMNEQFF	TGTGCCAGCAGTGGGGGGCAGGGGATGAATGAGCAGTTCTTC
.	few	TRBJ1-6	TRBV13	CASSLGYRDMGNSPLHF	TGTGCCAGCAGCTTAGGATATCGGGATATGGGGAATTCACCCCTCCACTTT
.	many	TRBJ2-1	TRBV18	CASSVSGQGYNEQFF	TGTGCCAGCTCCGTCTCTGGCCAGGGCTACAATGAGCAGTTCTTC
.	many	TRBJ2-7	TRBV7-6	CASSHGVASSYEQYF	TGTGCCAGCAGCCACGGGGTGGCCAGCTCCTACGAGCAGTACTTC